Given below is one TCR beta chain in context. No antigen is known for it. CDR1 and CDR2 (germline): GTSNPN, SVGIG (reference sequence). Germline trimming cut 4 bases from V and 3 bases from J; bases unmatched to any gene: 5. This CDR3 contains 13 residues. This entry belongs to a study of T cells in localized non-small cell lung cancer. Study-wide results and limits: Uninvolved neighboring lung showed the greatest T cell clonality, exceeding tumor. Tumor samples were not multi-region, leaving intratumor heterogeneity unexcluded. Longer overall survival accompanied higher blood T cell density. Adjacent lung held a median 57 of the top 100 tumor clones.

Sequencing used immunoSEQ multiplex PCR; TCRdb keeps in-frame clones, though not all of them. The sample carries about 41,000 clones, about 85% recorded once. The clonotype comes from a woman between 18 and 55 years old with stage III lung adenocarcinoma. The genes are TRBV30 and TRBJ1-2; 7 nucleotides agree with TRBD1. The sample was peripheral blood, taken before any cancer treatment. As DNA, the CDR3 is TGTGCCTGGACGGACAGGTGGGACTATGGCTACACCTTC. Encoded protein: CAWTDRWDYGYTF.